This TCR beta chain was captured in a study of OX40 agonist ivuxolimab in advanced cancers. Here immunoSEQ multiplex PCR was the method, and the copy in TCRdb shows in-frame clones only, minus some. Counted here are about 59,000 clones, roughly 84% occurring once; the ten biggest clones make up over 2%. In germline, CDR1 is KGHSH, CDR2 LQKENI. Unmatched junction bases numbered 16, after V lost 0 bases and J lost 8 bases. This CDR3 is 18 amino acids long. Sequenced here: CD4+ or CD8+ T cells sorted from blood, sampled in a trial of the OX40 agonist ivuxolimab. This receptor was obtained from an adult with an advanced solid tumor such as melanoma, head and neck, liver or kidney cancer. The chain couples TRBV18 to TRBJ2-1; 7 positions agree with TRBD2. CDR3 coding DNA: TGTGCCAGCTCACCACCGGCTAAGCGGGGAGCCCTAGGGGATGAGCAGTTCTTC. It codes for CASSPPAKRGALGDEQFF.